The present entry profiles one T cell receptor beta chain with its context. What it recognizes is unknown. The sample belongs to a study of CXCR3-negative and CXCR3-positive naive CD8 T cells. Whole-study context: For each library, about 1.5 +/- 0.3 million TRB reads were obtained, some 140 million in total.

Notes on the study in general: Similar TRBV-TRBJ gene usage was seen in naive CXCR3-negative and CXCR3-positive cells, but not in memory cells. Across naive subsets, surface CD5 expression was comparable, and TCR strength was inferred from properties of the TRB CDR3. Comparison of naive cells showed more hydrophobic TRB CDR3s in CXCR3-positive than in CXCR3-negative naive cells.

In preparing the TRB cDNA libraries, 5' RACE with UMI labels was used. With the 5' RACE reads reprocessed, TCRdb shows one record per CDR3 protein and no DNA. The clone table shows roughly 65,000 distinct CDR3 sequences, with the ten largest holding 0.7% to 0.8%. CD45RO-CCR7+CD27+CD95- characterized naive CD8+ T cells. The sequenced sample was naive CXCR3+ CD8+ T cells from blood. The subset here: CD45RO-CCR7+CD27+CD95- naive CD8+ T cells expressing CXCR3 (TNR3+). The TCR originated in a human donor in good health. Some clones in this sample may be carry-over from other donors' samples.

The CDR3 here is CASSLGNSYEQYF. The chain carries TRBV7-8 and TRBJ2-7. The CDR3 length is 13 residues. The germline CDR1 and CDR2 sequences are SGHVS and FQNEAQ.